Each of the 12 T cell receptor beta chains below was sequenced from the same sample in a study of T cells after yellow fever vaccination. Each CDR3 protein gets one entry after TCRdb re-called the 5' RACE reads with MiXCR. This sample has 30,000 or so distinct CDR3 sequences; 6% to 8% occur once, and the top ten carry 25%. The sequences come from PBMCs, either bulk or a sorted T-cell subset (CD4+, CD8+, memory, or dextramer-sorted; not recorded which), collected on the day of the yellow fever booster vaccination. Receptors were obtained from a man younger than 45 who received the YFV17D yellow fever vaccine.

This clonotype was counted ten times or more. The CDR3: CASSLEGLGDGYTF. Written as DNA, the CDR3 is TGTGCCAGCAGCTTAGAGGGTCTGGGAGATGGCTACACCTTC. This rearrangement joins TRBV7-9 to TRBJ1-2; no reliable D call. Germline V gene sequence: CDR1 SEHNR, CDR2 FQNEAQ (reference sequence). This CDR3 region has 14 residues. Trimming pared 1 base from V and 6 bases from J, leaving 12 bases between.

There are many counts of this clonotype. The V gene is TRBV6-5, the J gene TRBJ2-1, with D perhaps TRBD1 or TRBD2 (7 bases each). V was trimmed by 6 bases and J by 8 bases, leaving 14 bases between them. CDR1 and CDR2 from the germline V gene are MNHEY and SVGAGI. This CDR3 has 13 amino acids. The DNA for the CDR3 is TGTGCCAGCAGAGCGACAGGGAGGGATGAGCAGTTCTTC. It translates to CASRATGRDEQFF.

This clonotype has ten or more counts. The gene calls are TRBV30 and TRBJ2-7; D not resolved. V shed 1 base and J shed 7 bases, with 11 bases lying between them. CDR3 size: 12 residues. Germline V gene data show CDR1 as GTSNPN and CDR2 as SVGIG (reference sequence). The CDR3 is CAWSAMGMEQYF. The CDR3 DNA follows: TGTGCCTGGAGTGCTATGGGAATGGAGCAGTACTTC. Full variable domain (missing parts from reference TRBV30 and TRBJ2-7): SQTIHQWPATLVQPVGSPLSLECTVEGTSNPNLYWYRQAAGRGLQLLFYSVGIGQISSEVPQNLSASRPQDRQFILSSKKLLLSDSGFYLCAWSAMGMEQYFGPGTRLTVT.

This clonotype was picked up many times. V gene TRBV6-5 combines with J gene TRBJ1-2; 7 bases agree with TRBD1. CDR3 size: 11 residues. V shed 10 bases, J shed 8 bases, and the junction held 7 bases outside the gene matches. The germline gives CDR1 MNHEY, CDR2 SVGAGI. CDR3 DNA: TGTGCCACTGGACAGGATATGGGCTACACCTTC. Its translation is CATGQDMGYTF.

This clonotype was detected many times. The V and J genes are TRBV4-3 and TRBJ1-2; TRBD1 is a possible D gene (6 bases). Germline CDR1 LGHNA, CDR2 YSLEER. CDR3 length: 16 amino acids. The germline V and J ends were trimmed by 4 bases and 3 bases, with 18 bases remaining between them. CDR3 nucleotides: TGCGCCAGCAGCCCCGGGGGGGCAGGCTTAGACTATGGCTACACCTTC. Protein: CASSPGGAGLDYGYTF.

Regarding this clonotype: This may arise from a read error, as a much more abundant clone is one base away. This rearrangement joins TRBV20-1 to TRBJ1-5; possible D gene TRBD1, 6 bases. This CDR3 has 14 amino acids. Germline V lookup: CDR1 DFQATT, CDR2 SNEGSKA (reference sequence). CDR3 sequence reads: CSARTGTHNQPKHF. The CDR3 DNA is TGCAGTGCTCGGACCGGGACACACAATCAGCCCAAGCATTTT.

At least ten counts were recorded for this clonotype. DNA for the CDR3: TGTGCCAGCAGCTCAGCCGCTTCAGGGAACTATGGCTACACCTTC. This sequence encodes CASSSAASGNYGYTF. The gene calls are TRBV7-2 and TRBJ1-2; tentative D call: TRBD1 (5 bases). From germline, CDR1 is SGHTA and CDR2 FQGNSA. V lost 4 bases, J lost 2 bases, and 14 bases lay in between. CDR3 length equals 15 residues.

The sample holds many counts of this clonotype. The chain has TRBV11-1 and TRBJ2-5; 9 bases are a match to TRBD1. There are 16 residues in the CDR3. The germline V gene encodes CDR1 SGHAT and CDR2 FQDESV (reference sequence). Germline trimming cut 5 bases from V and 5 bases from J; bases unmatched to any gene: 12. This CDR3 is CASSIRGTGFLETQYF. For the CDR3, the DNA is TGTGCCAGCAGCATTAGAGGGACAGGGTTTTTGGAGACCCAGTACTTC.

This clonotype was counted ten times or more. The chain joins TRBV7-2 to TRBJ2-3, with 8 bases aligning to TRBD1. Germline V gene lookup returns CDR1 SGHTA and CDR2 FQGNSA. Trimming cost V 0 bases and J 1 base; bases outside gene matches: 6. This CDR3 has 17 residues. As DNA, the CDR3 is TGTGCCAGCAGCTTAGCGCCTCAGGGGGCTGGCACAGATACGCAGTATTTT. This translates into CASSLAPQGAGTDTQYF.

This clonotype was detected many times. The V and J genes are TRBV12-3 or TRBV12-4 and TRBJ2-2; a possible D gene is TRBD2 (7 bases). The CDR3 is 14 residues long. V dropped 3 bases and J dropped 7 bases, with 12 bases sitting between them. CDR3 loop: CASSLGGRFGELFF. CDR3 coding DNA: TGTGCCAGCAGTTTGGGGGGGCGCTTCGGGGAGCTGTTTTTT.

This clonotype showed up many times. The chain recombines TRBV12-3 or TRBV12-4 with TRBJ2-1, with D possibly being TRBD2 (6 bases). V was pared by 3 bases and J by 8 bases, with 17 bases between. CDR3 length: 15 residues. This CDR3 is CASSFGTSKGDEQFF. CDR3 bases: TGTGCCAGCAGTTTCGGGACTTCAAAAGGCGATGAGCAGTTCTTC.

This clonotype was detected ten times or more. The rearrangement uses TRBV6-5 and TRBJ1-1; D is unclear. With 4 bases removed from V and 2 bases from J, the gap between germline ends came to 5 bases. In germline, CDR1 is MNHEY, CDR2 SVGAGI. The CDR3 is 12 residues long. This chain's CDR3 is CASSLSNTEAFF. In DNA form, the CDR3 reads TGTGCCAGCAGTTTATCAAACACTGAAGCTTTCTTT.